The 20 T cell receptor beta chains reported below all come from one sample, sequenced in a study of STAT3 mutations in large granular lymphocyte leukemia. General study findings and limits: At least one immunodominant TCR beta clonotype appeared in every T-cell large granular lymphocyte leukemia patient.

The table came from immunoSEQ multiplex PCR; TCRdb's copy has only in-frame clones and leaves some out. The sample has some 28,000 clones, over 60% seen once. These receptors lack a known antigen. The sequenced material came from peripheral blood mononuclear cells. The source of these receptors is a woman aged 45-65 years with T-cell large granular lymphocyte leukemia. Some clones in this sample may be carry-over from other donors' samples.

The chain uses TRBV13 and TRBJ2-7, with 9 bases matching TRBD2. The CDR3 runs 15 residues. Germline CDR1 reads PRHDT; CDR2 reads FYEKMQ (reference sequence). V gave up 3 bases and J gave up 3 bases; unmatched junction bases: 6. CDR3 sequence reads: CASSLGLAPNYEQYF. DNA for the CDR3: TGTGCCAGCAGCTTGGGACTAGCTCCTAACTACGAGCAGTACTTC.

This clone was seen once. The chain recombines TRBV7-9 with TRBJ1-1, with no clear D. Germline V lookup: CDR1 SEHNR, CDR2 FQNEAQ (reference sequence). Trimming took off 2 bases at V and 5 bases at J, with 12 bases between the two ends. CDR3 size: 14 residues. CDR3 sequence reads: CASSLLLGRTEAFF. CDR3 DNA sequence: TGTGCCAGCAGCTTACTCCTGGGCAGGACTGAAGCTTTCTTT.

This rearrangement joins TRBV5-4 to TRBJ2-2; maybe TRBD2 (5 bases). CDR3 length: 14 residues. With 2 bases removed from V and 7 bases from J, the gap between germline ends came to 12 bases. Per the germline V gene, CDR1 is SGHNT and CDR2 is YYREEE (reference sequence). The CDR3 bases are TGTGCCAGCAGCTTAGGAGGACTTGGCGGGGAGCTGTTTTTT. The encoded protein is CASSLGGLGGELFF.

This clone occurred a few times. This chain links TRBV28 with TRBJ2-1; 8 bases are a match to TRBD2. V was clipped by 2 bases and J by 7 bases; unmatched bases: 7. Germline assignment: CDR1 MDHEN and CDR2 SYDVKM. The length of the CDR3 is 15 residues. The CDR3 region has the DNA TGTGCCAGCAGTTTAGCCGGGACTAGGGGGAATGAGCAGTTCTTC. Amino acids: CASSLAGTRGNEQFF.

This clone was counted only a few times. Written as DNA, the CDR3 is TGTGCCAGCAGTTACTCGTACAGCTCTGGGGCCAACGTCCTGACTTTC. Residues: CASSYSYSSGANVLTF. The chain carries TRBV6-5 and TRBJ2-6; D is unclear. The CDR3 loop spans 16 amino acids. Per the germline V gene, CDR1 is MNHEY and CDR2 is SVGAGI. The ends were cut back, 0 bases at V and 0 bases at J, with 6 bases in the middle.

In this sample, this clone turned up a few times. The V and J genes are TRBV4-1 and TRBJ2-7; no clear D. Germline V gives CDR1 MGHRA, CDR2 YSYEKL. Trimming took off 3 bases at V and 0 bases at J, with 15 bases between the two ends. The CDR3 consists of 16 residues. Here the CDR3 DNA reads TGCGCCAGCAGCCATTTAGCCGGAAGCTCCTCCTACGAGCAGTACTTC. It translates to CASSHLAGSSSYEQYF.

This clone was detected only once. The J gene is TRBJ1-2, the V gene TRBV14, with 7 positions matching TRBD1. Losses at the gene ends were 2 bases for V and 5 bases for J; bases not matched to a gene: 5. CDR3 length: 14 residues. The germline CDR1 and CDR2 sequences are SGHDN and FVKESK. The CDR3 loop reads CASSQRDRLYGYTF. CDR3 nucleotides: TGTGCCAGCAGCCAACGGGACAGACTATATGGCTACACCTTC.

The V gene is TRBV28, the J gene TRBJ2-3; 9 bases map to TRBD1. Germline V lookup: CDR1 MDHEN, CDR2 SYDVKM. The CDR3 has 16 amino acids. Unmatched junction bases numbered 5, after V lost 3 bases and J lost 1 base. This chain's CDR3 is CASSFLGQGGTDTQYF. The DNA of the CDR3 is TGTGCCAGCAGTTTCCTGGGACAGGGAGGCACAGATACGCAGTATTTT.

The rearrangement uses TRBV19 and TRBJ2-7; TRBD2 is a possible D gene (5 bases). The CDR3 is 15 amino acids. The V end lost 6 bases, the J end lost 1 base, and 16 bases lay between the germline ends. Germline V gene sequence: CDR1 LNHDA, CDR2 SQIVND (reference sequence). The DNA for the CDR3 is TGTGCCAGTAGCTTAGTGTGGGGAGCTTCCTACGAGCAGTACTTC. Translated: CASSLVWGASYEQYF.

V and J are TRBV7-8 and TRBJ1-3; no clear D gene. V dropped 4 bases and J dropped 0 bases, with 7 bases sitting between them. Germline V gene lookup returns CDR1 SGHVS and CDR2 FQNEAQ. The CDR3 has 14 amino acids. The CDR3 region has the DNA TGTGCCAGCAGCTCCCAAGTCTCTGGAAACACCATATATTTT. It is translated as CASSSQVSGNTIYF.

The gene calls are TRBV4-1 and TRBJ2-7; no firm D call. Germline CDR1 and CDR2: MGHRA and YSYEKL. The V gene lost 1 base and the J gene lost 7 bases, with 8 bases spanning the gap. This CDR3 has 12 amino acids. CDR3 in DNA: TGCGCCAGCAGCCAAGTCGGTGGAGAGCAGTACTTC. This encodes CASSQVGGEQYF.

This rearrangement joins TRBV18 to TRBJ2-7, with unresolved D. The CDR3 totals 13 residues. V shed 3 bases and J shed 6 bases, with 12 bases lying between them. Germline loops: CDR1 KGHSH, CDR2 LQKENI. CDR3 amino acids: CASSPYGSSEQYF. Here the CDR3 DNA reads TGTGCCAGCTCACCGTACGGCAGCTCCGAGCAGTACTTC.

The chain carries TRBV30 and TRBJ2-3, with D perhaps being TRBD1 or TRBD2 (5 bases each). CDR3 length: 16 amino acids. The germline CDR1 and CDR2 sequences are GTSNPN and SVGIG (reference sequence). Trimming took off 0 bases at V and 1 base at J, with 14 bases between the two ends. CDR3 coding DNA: TGTGCCTGGAGTGTACTATTGGGGACGCGCACAGATACGCAGTATTTT. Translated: CAWSVLLGTRTDTQYF.

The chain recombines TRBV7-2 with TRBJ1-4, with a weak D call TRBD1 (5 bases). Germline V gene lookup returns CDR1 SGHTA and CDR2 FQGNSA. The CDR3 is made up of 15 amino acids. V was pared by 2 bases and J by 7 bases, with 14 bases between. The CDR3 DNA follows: TGTGCCAGCAGCTTAATAGGGACCGCTGGTGAAAAACTGTTTTTT. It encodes CASSLIGTAGEKLFF.

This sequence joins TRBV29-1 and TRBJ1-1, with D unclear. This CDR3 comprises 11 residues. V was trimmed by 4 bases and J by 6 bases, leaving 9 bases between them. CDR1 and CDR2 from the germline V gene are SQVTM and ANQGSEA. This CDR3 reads CSVARAPEAFF. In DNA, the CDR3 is TGCAGCGTTGCTAGGGCTCCTGAAGCTTTCTTT.

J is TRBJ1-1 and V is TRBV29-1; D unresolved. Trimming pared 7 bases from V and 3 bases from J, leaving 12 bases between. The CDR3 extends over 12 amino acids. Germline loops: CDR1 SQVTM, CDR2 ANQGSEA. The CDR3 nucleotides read TGCAGCGCCTTCGGACGGTACACTGAAGCTTTCTTT. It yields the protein CSAFGRYTEAFF.

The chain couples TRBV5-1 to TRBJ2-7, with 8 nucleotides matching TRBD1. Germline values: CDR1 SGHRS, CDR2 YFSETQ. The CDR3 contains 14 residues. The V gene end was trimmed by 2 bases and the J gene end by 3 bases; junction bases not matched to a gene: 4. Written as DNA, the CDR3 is TGCGCCAGCAGCTTATGGACAGGGAACTACGAGCAGTACTTC. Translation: CASSLWTGNYEQYF.

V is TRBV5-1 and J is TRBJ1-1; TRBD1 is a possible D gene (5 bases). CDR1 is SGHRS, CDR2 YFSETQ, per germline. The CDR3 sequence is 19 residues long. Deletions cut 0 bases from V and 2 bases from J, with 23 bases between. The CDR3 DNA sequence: TGCGCCAGCAGCTTGGGGTCAGTTATGAGGGGACGGAGAAACACTGAAGCTTTCTTT. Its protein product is CASSLGSVMRGRRNTEAFF.

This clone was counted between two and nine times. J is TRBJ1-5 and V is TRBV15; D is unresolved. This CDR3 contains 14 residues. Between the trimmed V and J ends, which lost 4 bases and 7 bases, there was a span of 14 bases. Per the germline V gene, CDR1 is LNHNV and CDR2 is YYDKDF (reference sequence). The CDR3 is CATSMPSERQPQHF. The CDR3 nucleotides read TGTGCCACCAGCATGCCCTCGGAACGCCAGCCCCAGCATTTT.

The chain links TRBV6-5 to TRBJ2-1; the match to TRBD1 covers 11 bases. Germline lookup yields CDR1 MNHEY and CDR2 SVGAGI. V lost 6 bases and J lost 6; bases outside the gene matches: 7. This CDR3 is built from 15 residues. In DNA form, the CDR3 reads TGTGCCAGCAGCCGTGCCGGGACAGGGGGCAATGAGCAGTTCTTC. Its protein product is CASSRAGTGGNEQFF.